This TCR beta chain was identified during a study of blood T cell repertoires in COVID-19. Study context: Material from acute and convalescent COVID-19 was sourced from the United States, Italy and Spain. T cells, B-cell-depleted T cells, or PBMCs supplied cDNA or gDNA.

Per the original methods: Amplifying reference gene primers gave estimates of nucleated cell counts. Measured with immunoSEQ multiplex PCR; TCRdb has only the in-frame clones, and not every one. For V, J and clone size, that table is used; D and trimming come from the DNA. The sample records about 25,000 clones, 85% to 90% being singletons. From germline, CDR1 is SNHLY and CDR2 FYNNEI. V was clipped by 6 bases and J by 4 bases; unmatched bases: 8. This CDR3 spans 15 amino acids. What was sequenced was peripheral blood. The origin of this receptor is a woman of 80 years or more with acute or convalescent COVID-19. This chain joins TRBV2 and TRBJ2-1; 8 bases map to TRBD2. CDR3 nucleotide sequence: TGTGCCAGCAGGCGGGAGGCCCTAACTTACAATGAGCAGTTCTTC. Residues: CASRREALTYNEQFF.